The present T cell receptor (beta chain) was sequenced within a study of blood T cell repertoires in COVID-19 (dated by TCRdb to 2020 to 2021). A note on the overall study: Samples covering the acute and convalescent phases of COVID-19 were provided by collaborators in the United States, Italy and Spain. The material from the prospective study consisted of cDNA or gDNA derived from T cells, B-cell-depleted T cells, or PBMCs. Subjects who had been exposed to COVID-19, were actively infected with it, or had recovered from it provided the deeply sampled blood TCRbeta repertoires that made up the dataset. The repertoires were released in a freely available public database meant as a resource for research on the immune response to SARS-CoV-2. The samples were drawn from two sources: the first 160 participants of the ongoing ImmuneRACE study, and 1,200 or so subjects contributed by 6 global collaborators. Sample metadata almost always included a de-identified subject ID, COVID-19 status, age in years and sex. Where HLA class I and class II types were available, the types were taken from metadata supplied by the sample provider, not from assay-based typing. The full study reports these points: The amount of clinical and demographic metadata varied by source and participant and was provided uncurated.

As concerns this clone: Its antigen is still unknown. No per-base quality is available; no much larger clone lies one base away.

The immunoSEQ Assay, a bias-controlled multiplex PCR, was used to amplify TCRbeta CDR3 regions from genomic DNA. Regarding the original processing steps: The number of nucleated cells in each sample was estimated from the amplification of reference gene primers within the assay. To quantify the absolute abundance of each unique TCRbeta CDR3 rearrangement, sequence reads were collapsed and filtered. For each sample, productive Simpson clonality was calculated as the square root of Simpson's diversity index across productive rearrangements. TCRdb stores this immuneACCESS table with in-frame sequences only. Part of the clones is absent; in the studies checked, under half of the shortfall reflects unresolved V genes, and no reason is known for the rest. The DNA was the basis for D and trimming; V, J and clone size are from that table. The sample records about 240,000 clones, approximately 80% of which are singletons. Approximately 9.6% of the sample is taken by the ten largest.

The germline V gene (reference sequence) yields LNHDA for CDR1 and SQIVND for CDR2. Relative to germline, V is missing 10 bases and J is missing 1 base, with 3 bases of the junction outside any gene match. Taken from cysteine to phenylalanine, the CDR3 has 12 residues. Here the CDR3 DNA is all that survives: 36 bases in frame from base 1. The collaborating institutions used their own protocols to collect whole blood in K2EDTA tubes. For TCRbeta analysis, collaborator samples were shipped as frozen whole blood, as isolated PBMCs, or as DNA extracted from either sample type. The chain is assembled from TRBV19 and TRBJ2-5; 7 central nucleotides agree with TRBD1. The TCR originated in a woman over 75 with acute or convalescent COVID-19. The sequencing input was peripheral blood. The CDR3 region reads CATSGGQETQYF. Read as DNA, the sequence is TGTGCCACCTCAGGGGGCCAAGAGACCCAGTACTTC.